This T cell receptor beta chain was observed in a study of blood T cell repertoires in COVID-19. Whole-study context: Some COVID-19 samples were acute and others convalescent; all came from the United States, Italy and Spain. From T cells, B-cell-depleted T cells, or PBMCs came the material, which was cDNA or gDNA.

V shed 3 bases and J 0 bases; nucleotides not matched to a gene: 3. The CDR3 length is 16 residues. Germline assignment: CDR1 SGHRS and CDR2 YFSETQ. Profiling relied on immunoSEQ multiplex PCR, and the TCRdb table lists in-frame clones only, not all of them. The profile shows approximately 140,000 clones, roughly 80% of them singletons. Individuals drawn from around 25 US areas were about 18 to 95 years old. Cohort allocation depended upon clinical history that participants reported. The chain links TRBV5-1 to TRBJ2-3; 11 nucleotides align to TRBD2. The receptor was isolated from a man in his forties with acute COVID-19. Sequenced material: PBMCs or T cells enriched from blood (not recorded which). The CDR3: CASSSRLAGSTDTQYF. The CDR3 DNA follows: TGCGCCAGCAGCTCAAGACTAGCGGGGAGCACAGATACGCAGTATTTT.